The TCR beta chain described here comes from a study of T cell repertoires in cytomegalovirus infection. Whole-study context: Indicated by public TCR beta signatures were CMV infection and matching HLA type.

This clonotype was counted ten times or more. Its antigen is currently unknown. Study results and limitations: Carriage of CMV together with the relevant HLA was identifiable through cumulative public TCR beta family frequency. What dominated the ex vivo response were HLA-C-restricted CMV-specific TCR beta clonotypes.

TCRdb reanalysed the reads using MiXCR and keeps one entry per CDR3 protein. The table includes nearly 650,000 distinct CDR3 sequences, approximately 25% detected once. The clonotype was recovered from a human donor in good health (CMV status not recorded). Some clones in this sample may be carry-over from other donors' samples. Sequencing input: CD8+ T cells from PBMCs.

The CDR3 protein is CASSLGGYRSSGNTIYF. Here the CDR3 DNA reads TGTGCCAGCAGCCTCGGCGGGTACAGGTCCTCTGGAAACACCATATATTTT. V gene TRBV7-2 combines with J gene TRBJ1-3; tentatively, D is TRBD1 (5 bases). The CDR3 runs 17 residues. Trimming cost V 5 bases and J 0 bases, with 17 bases left between them. CDR1 is SGHTA and CDR2 is FQGNSA in the germline V gene.